This T cell receptor (beta chain) was sequenced for a study of CD8 T cells in ankylosing spondylitis. This CDR3 comprises 14 residues. V shed 8 bases, J shed 2 bases, and the junction held 6 bases outside the gene matches. Germline V gives CDR1 ENHRY, CDR2 SYGVKD. Study findings and constraints: Matched synovial fluid from ankylosing spondylitis patients was reported to be enriched for disease-linked clones. A motif of fewer than ten highly homologous TCR beta variants was seen as apparently characteristic of ankylosing spondylitis blood. Relatively rare in peripheral blood, disease-linked clones were also CD8+.

The authors made TCR beta libraries by quantitative 5'-RACE with molecular barcodes. TCRdb recomputed calls from the 5' RACE reads with MiXCR, one row per CDR3 protein. The sample consists of around 890,000 distinct CDR3 sequences, around 11% of them appearing once. Comment on this clonotype: Its antigen is as yet unknown.

The gene calls are TRBV10-3 and TRBJ2-7, with 10 bases fitting TRBD2. The sequence derives from a male donor with ankylosing spondylitis. Specimen: blood, either unsorted or a sorted T cell fraction (not recorded which). This CDR3 is CAIRSTSGTYEQYF. Written as DNA, the CDR3 is TGTGCCATCCGGAGTACTAGCGGGACCTACGAGCAGTACTTC.